The entry that follows covers one TCR beta chain sequence. This clonotype has a count of ten or more. The antigen it recognizes is unknown. No per-base quality is available; no much larger clone lies one base away. Libraries of naive CD8 T cells were built from anywhere between about 17,000 and 1,000,000 sorted cells, with 10%, 30% or 50% of the purified RNA used. Naive CD8 T cells, defined as CD8+CD4-CCR7+CD45RA+, were FACS-sorted into RLT Plus buffer on a BD FACSAria II. To test detection sensitivity, Jurkat RNA equivalent to under 12 TCR copies was spiked into samples of roughly 18,000-1,100,000 naive CD8 T cells. Enrichment of CD8 T cells was performed with RosetteSep CD8+ T Cell Enrichment Cocktail and Ficoll-Paque, after which ACK red cell lysis was carried out. This sample is drawn from a study of molecular identifiers for immune sequencing clone quantification (dated by TCRdb to the late 2010s). About the full investigation: For a replicate experiment, the RNA from either about 20,000 or 100,000 naive CD8 T cells was divided into five aliquots, and four of those aliquots went on to sequencing. This methods study used CD8 T cells to benchmark TCR RNA copy counting and molecular-identifier clustering-based TCR repertoire sequencing (MIDCIRS).

Libraries were built with PCR. The sequencer was a NextSeq 500. Bulk TCR libraries were prepared as previously described, using TCR primers listed in Table S5. Purification of total RNA was performed with the Qiagen AllPrep DNA/RNA kit. Before analysis, reads from multiple sequencing runs of the same library were pooled. As for how the authors treated the data: Reads were retained only if the reads had an exact TCR constant sequence, and the retained reads were trimmed to 150 nt and grouped according to their 12-nt molecular barcodes. Reads in each barcode group were sub-clustered using a 15% Levenshtein threshold, and a quality-weighted consensus sequence was built for each RNA molecule. Non-functional sequences were excluded, and lower-count sequences lying one edit away from another sequence were also excluded. Based on fitting two negative binomial distributions, any barcode sub-cluster with under 20% of the maximum read count was discarded. TCRdb trimmed the raw reads at Q25, called clones with MiXCR and kept productive beta chains. Every distinct CDR3 protein forms one entry, paired with its most common genes and DNA. These V and J calls derive from TCRdb rather than the authors' analysis. The sample records about 100,000 distinct CDR3 sequences, less than 35% of which are singletons. The biggest ten clones account for roughly 9.7% of the sample.

On the study overall, not on this receptor specifically: Naive libraries contained spiked-in Jurkat TCR RNA (around eleven copies' worth), which is not part of the donor repertoire. Highly expanded clone sizes could be underestimated because identical TCR molecules may share a barcode. Modeling estimated 3 to 3.5 recovered TCR RNA copies per cell, compared with about 10 by digital PCR, which implies roughly 27% capture efficiency. In CMV-specific effector cells, clones with more than 20 RNA copies accounted for over 98% of molecules, whereas in naive cells such clones accounted for under 1%. Without barcode sub-clustering, chimeric consensus sequences inflated TCR diversity; chimeras reached as high as 47%. A single cell's worth of spiked-in Jurkat TCR RNA was reported detectable even among under 1.1 million naive CD8 T cells.

The CDR3 starts with the cysteine, ends with the phenylalanine, and has 15 residues. Of the read, only the CDR3 DNA is kept; its 45 bases are in frame from base 1. CDR1 KGHSH and CDR2 LQKENI were looked up in the germline V gene. V is cut back by 2 bases and J by 7 bases, with 9 bases in the junction unmatched. Sequences were obtained from naive CD8+ T cells from blood, with Jurkat cell RNA spiked in. The cell subset or site label of this sample denotes: FACS-sorted CD8+CD4-CCR7+CD45RA+ naive T cells. The V and J segments used are TRBV18 and TRBJ2-7; 9 nucleotides in the junction match TRBD2. This receptor was taken from a human donor in good health. Some libraries in this study had Jurkat cell RNA spiked in. The CDR3 here reads CASSPVAGGWLEQYF. The DNA sequence is as follows: TGTGCCAGCTCACCAGTCGCGGGAGGGTGGTTGGAGCAGTACTTC.